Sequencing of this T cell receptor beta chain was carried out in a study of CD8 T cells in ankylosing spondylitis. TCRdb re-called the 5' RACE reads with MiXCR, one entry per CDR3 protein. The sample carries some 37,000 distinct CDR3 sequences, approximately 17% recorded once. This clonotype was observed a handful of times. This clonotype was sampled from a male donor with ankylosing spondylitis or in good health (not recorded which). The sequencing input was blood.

For the CDR3, the DNA is TGTGCCAGCACGGGTCGACGGAACACCGGGGAGCTGTTTTTT. This gives the protein CASTGRRNTGELFF. The J gene is TRBJ2-2, the V gene TRBV12-3 or TRBV12-4; D not certain. V lost 7 bases, J lost 1 base, and 10 bases lay in between. The CDR3 is made up of 14 amino acids.